Following are 27 T cell receptor beta chains from one sample sequenced in a study of cytomegalovirus exposure and HLA in healthy donors. Primers included in the PCR were 60 Vbeta and 13 Jbeta primers. Clones were sequenced by immunoSEQ multiplex PCR, and TCRdb holds only the in-frame ones, with some missing. This table has around 94,000 clones, roughly 77% appearing once. The sample taken for sequencing was PBMCs. The receptors were sampled from a human donor in good health.

This chain connects TRBV7-2 to TRBJ2-5; 7 bases agree with TRBD2. V lost 3 bases, J lost 4 bases, and 8 bases stayed unmatched. Germline-derived CDR1 and CDR2 are SGHTA and FQGNSA. The CDR3 extends over 15 amino acids. The CDR3 region has the DNA TGTGCCAGCAGCTTCGGGGGAGGGCCCCCAGAGACCCAGTACTTC. Protein product: CASSFGGGPPETQYF.

This sequence joins TRBV11-1 and TRBJ2-1; 9 bases are a match to TRBD1. CDR1 is SGHAT, CDR2 FQDESV, per germline (reference sequence). After removal of 2 bases from V and 0 bases from J, the junction contained 8 bases not matched to a gene. This CDR3 comprises 18 residues. CDR3 coding DNA: TGTGCCAGCAGCTTAAAGCGGGACAGGGTTTTCTCCTACAATGAGCAGTTCTTC. It encodes CASSLKRDRVFSYNEQFF.

The chain has TRBV5-1 and TRBJ2-5; the match to TRBD2 covers 14 bases. V was clipped by 0 bases and J by 5 bases; unmatched bases: 12. There are 19 residues in the CDR3. CDR1 SGHRS and CDR2 YFSETQ come from the germline V gene. CDR3 nucleotide sequence: TGCGCCAGCAGCTTGGGATTTGGACTAGCGGGAGGCGTGGGGGAGACCCAGTACTTC. It codes for CASSLGFGLAGGVGETQYF.

This sequence joins TRBV11-2 and TRBJ1-5; no reliable D call. CDR1 and CDR2 (germline): SGHAT, FQNNGV. The CDR3 is 15 residues long. Trimming left V 1 base short and J 1 base short, with 8 bases between. CDR3 protein: CASSLGGLSNQPQHF. In DNA form, the CDR3 reads TGTGCCAGCAGCTTAGGCGGCTTAAGCAATCAGCCCCAGCATTTT.

This clone was counted a single time. CDR3 amino acids: CARSQKRDREETQYF. CDR3 bases: TGTGCCAGAAGCCAGAAAAGGGACAGGGAAGAGACCCAGTACTTC. The chain links TRBV5-3 to TRBJ2-5; 9 bases match TRBD1. TRBV5-3 is treated as an ORF (open reading frame) with a function not yet certain. V lost 4 bases and J lost 3; bases outside the gene matches: 7. The CDR3 contains 15 residues.

The V gene is TRBV7-2, the J gene TRBJ2-5, with 8 bases identical to TRBD2. CDR3 length equals 18 residues. V shed 0 bases, J shed 3 bases, and the junction held 12 bases outside the gene matches. Germline assignment: CDR1 SGHTA and CDR2 FQGNSA. CDR3 region: CASSLALAEGLQKETQYF. The CDR3 bases are TGTGCCAGCAGCTTAGCACTAGCGGAGGGGCTGCAGAAAGAGACCCAGTACTTC.

CDR3 sequence reads: CASSASGRSRGGETQYF. The CDR3 nucleotides are TGTGCCAGCAGCGCTAGCGGGAGGTCCCGGGGAGGAGAGACCCAGTACTTC. V gene TRBV5-4 combines with J gene TRBJ2-5; 11 bases align to TRBD2. V was clipped by 4 bases and J by 4 bases; unmatched bases: 12. Germline V lookup: CDR1 SGHNT, CDR2 YYREEE (reference sequence). CDR3 length: 17 amino acids. Together with reference TRBV5-4 and TRBJ2-5, the CDR3 gives the full variable domain: ETGVTQSPTHLIKTRGQQVTLRCSSQSGHNTVSWYQQALGQGPQFIFQYYREEENGRGNFPPRFSGLQFPNYSSELNVNALELDDSALYLCASSASGRSRGGETQYFGPGTRLLVL.

The J gene is TRBJ2-5, the V gene TRBV4-3; 11 positions match TRBD2. This CDR3 spans 17 amino acids. The junction had 5 bases not matched to a gene; V was cut back by 0 bases and J by 2 bases. Germline CDR1 LGHNA, CDR2 YSLEER. The chain's CDR3 is CASSQEWLAGGQETQYF. As DNA, the CDR3 is TGCGCCAGCAGCCAAGAATGGCTAGCGGGGGGACAAGAGACCCAGTACTTC.

The chain combines TRBV7-8 with TRBJ1-4; D not resolved. The CDR3 spans 13 residues. The V end was cut by 3 bases, the J end by 12 bases, with 14 bases between. Germline CDR1 and CDR2: SGHVS and FQNEAQ. The CDR3 DNA reads TGTGCCAGCAGCTTGGGCGGGTTGAGAGAACTGTTTTTT. Its translation: CASSLGGLRELFF.

The chain is built from TRBV10-3 and TRBJ2-7; 10 bases map to TRBD2. The CDR3 runs to 14 residues. The germline V gene encodes CDR1 ENHRY and CDR2 SYGVKD. V was clipped by 8 bases and J by 0 bases; unmatched bases: 4. Here the CDR3 reads CAIASGRASYEQYF. In DNA form, the CDR3 reads TGTGCCATCGCCAGCGGGAGGGCCTCCTACGAGCAGTACTTC.

This chain connects TRBV5-1 to TRBJ2-1; TRBD2 matches 10 bases. Trimming removed 4 bases from V and 1 base from J; junction bases left unmatched: 2. The V gene's germline CDR1 is SGHRS and CDR2 YFSETQ. CDR3 length: 15 residues. DNA for the CDR3: TGCGCCAGCAGCCCTAGCGGGAGTTCCTACAATGAGCAGTTCTTC. It encodes CASSPSGSSYNEQFF.

The chain links TRBV7-3 to TRBJ2-1; 8 nucleotides align to TRBD2. The CDR3 covers 15 residues. The germline CDR1 and CDR2 sequences are SGHTA and FQGTGA. Trimming cost V 1 base and J 4 bases; bases outside gene matches: 3. The CDR3 is CASSLNGREYNEQFF. CDR3 sequence (DNA): TGTGCCAGCAGCTTAAACGGGAGGGAGTACAATGAGCAGTTCTTC.

This clone was detected a few times. The chain joins TRBV27 to TRBJ1-3; tentatively, D is TRBD1 (6 bases). From germline, CDR1 is MNHEY and CDR2 SMNVEV (reference sequence). CDR3 length equals 17 residues. With 4 bases removed from V and 0 bases from J, the gap between germline ends came to 16 bases. This chain's CDR3 is CASSSTGYAFSGNTIYF. The CDR3 bases are TGTGCCAGCAGTTCGACAGGATACGCCTTCTCTGGAAACACCATATATTTT.

This clone was observed once. This chain links TRBV13 with TRBJ2-1, with 7 bases identical to TRBD2. V dropped 5 bases and J dropped 6; count of bases not matched to a gene: 13. The germline V gene encodes CDR1 PRHDT and CDR2 FYEKMQ (reference sequence). The CDR3 totals 16 residues. The CDR3 reads CASSPPPGGLGNEQFF. The CDR3 bases are TGTGCCAGCAGCCCCCCCCCGGGAGGATTGGGCAATGAGCAGTTCTTC.

The chain combines TRBV1 with TRBJ2-3; the table's D gene call, TRBD2, was not cross checked with the DNA. TRBV1 is labeled a pseudogene. This CDR3 contains 15 residues. This CDR3 reads CTSSRGLAGHVTQYF. The CDR3 DNA follows: TGCACCAGCAGCCGAGGACTAGCGGGGCACGTCACGCAGTATTTT.

This chain joins TRBV7-2 and TRBJ2-3; 13 bases match TRBD2. CDR1 is SGHTA, CDR2 FQGNSA, per germline. V lost 3 bases, J lost 1 base, and 7 bases stayed unmatched. The length of the CDR3 is 18 residues. CDR3 protein: CASSLRLAGGLGTDTQYF. CDR3 DNA: TGTGCCAGCAGCTTGCGACTAGCGGGGGGCTTGGGCACAGATACGCAGTATTTT.

The rearrangement links TRBV6-5 to TRBJ1-2, with 8 bases aligning to TRBD1. Germline V gene lookup returns CDR1 MNHEY and CDR2 SVGAGI. This CDR3 contains 14 residues. V was clipped by 5 bases and J by 0 bases; unmatched bases: 2. The CDR3 reads CASSGQGPNYGYTF. CDR3 in DNA: TGTGCCAGCAGTGGACAGGGACCTAACTATGGCTACACCTTC.

The V call is TRBV6-4, the J call TRBJ1-6; perhaps TRBD1 as D (5 bases). Between the trimmed V and J ends, which lost 2 bases and 10 bases, there was a span of 15 bases. The CDR3 spans 15 residues. Germline V gives CDR1 MRHNA, CDR2 SNTAGT. CDR3 residues: CASSDDPGINSPLHF. CDR3 nucleotide sequence: TGTGCCAGCAGTGACGATCCAGGGATTAACTCACCCCTCCACTTT.

This clone was recorded once. The chain combines TRBV6-4 with TRBJ2-3; 9 nucleotides align to TRBD2. The CDR3 has 14 amino acids. The junction had 2 bases not matched to a gene; V was cut back by 2 bases and J by 5 bases. Germline values: CDR1 MRHNA, CDR2 SNTAGT. This chain's CDR3 is CASSDGAGGDTQYF. CDR3 sequence (DNA): TGTGCCAGCAGTGACGGAGCGGGGGGAGATACGCAGTATTTT.

The genes are TRBV28 and TRBJ2-1, with TRBD2 matching over 11 bases. The CDR3 loop spans 15 amino acids. The ends lost 4 bases at V and 10 bases at J; junction bases unmatched: 9. The germline gives CDR1 MDHEN, CDR2 SYDVKM. As DNA, the CDR3 is TGTGCCAGCAGTTCCGAGGGGACTAGCGGCACCGAGCAGTTCTTC. Translated, it gives CASSSEGTSGTEQFF. Filled out from reference TRBV28 and TRBJ2-1, the complete variable domain reads DVKVTQSSRYLVKRTGEKVFLECVQDMDHENMFWYRQDPGLGLRLIYFSYDVKMKEKGDIPEGYSVSREKKERFSLILESASTNQTSMYLCASSSEGTSGTEQFFGPGTRLTVL.

The chain combines TRBV29-1 with TRBJ2-5, with TRBD2 identical over 14 bases. The V gene's germline CDR1 is SQVTM and CDR2 ANQGSEA. The trim removed 6 bases at V and 4 bases at J, leaving 4 bases unmatched. The CDR3 sequence is 14 residues long. The CDR3 loop reads CSVGLAGVGETQYF. The CDR3 bases are TGCAGCGTGGGACTAGCGGGAGTTGGAGAGACCCAGTACTTC.

The rearrangement joins TRBV7-9 to TRBJ2-1; TRBD1 agrees at 9 bases. The CDR3 contains 16 residues. The trim removed 5 bases at V and 4 bases at J, leaving 9 bases unmatched. Germline CDR1 is SEHNR and CDR2 is FQNEAQ (reference sequence). CDR3 DNA: TGTGCCAGCAGCGGGGCCCGGACAGGGGAATACAATGAGCAGTTCTTC. It codes for CASSGARTGEYNEQFF.

The genes are TRBV18 and TRBJ2-2, with D unclear. Germline V gives CDR1 KGHSH, CDR2 LQKENI. Trimming removed 3 bases at V and 4 bases at J, with 3 bases between. The CDR3 covers 12 residues. The CDR3 region has the DNA TGTGCCAGCTCACCCTTCACCGGGGAGCTGTTTTTT. The encoded protein is CASSPFTGELFF.

This chain connects TRBV5-4 to TRBJ2-7, with D possibly matching TRBD2 (5 bases). Germline V gene lookup returns CDR1 SGHNT and CDR2 YYREEE (reference sequence). There are 14 residues in the CDR3. Trimming shortened V by 9 bases and J by 2 bases, and 18 bases separated the two germline ends. CDR3 sequence (DNA): TGTGCCACCCAGCCCTACACTAGTGCCTACGAGCAGTACTTC. Its protein product is CATQPYTSAYEQYF.

This clone was counted a few times. The chain recombines TRBV28 with TRBJ1-2, with 9 bases matching TRBD1. The junction had 11 bases not matched to a gene; V was cut back by 5 bases and J by 7 bases. Per the germline V gene, CDR1 is MDHEN and CDR2 is SYDVKM. The CDR3 contains 15 residues. CDR3 amino acids: CASSTPGQGFGGYTF. The CDR3 DNA follows: TGTGCCAGCAGTACCCCGGGACAGGGATTTGGTGGCTACACCTTC.

V usage is TRBV28 and J usage is TRBJ2-3; the D is unclear. The CDR3 sequence is 14 residues long. Trimming pared 7 bases from V and 2 bases from J, leaving 13 bases between. The germline V gene encodes CDR1 MDHEN and CDR2 SYDVKM. CDR3 residues: CASTIAGSTDTQYF. The DNA for the CDR3 is TGTGCCAGCACCATCGCCGGGTCCACAGATACGCAGTATTTT.

The table lists this clone with a few counts. The chain links TRBV13 to TRBJ2-2; TRBD2 matches at 8 bases. Germline V gives CDR1 PRHDT, CDR2 FYEKMQ (reference sequence). The CDR3 covers 14 residues. V gave up 5 bases and J gave up 5 bases; unmatched junction bases: 4. This CDR3 reads CASSNERETGELFF. The CDR3 DNA is TGTGCCAGCAGCAACGAGCGGGAGACCGGGGAGCTGTTTTTT.